This T cell receptor beta chain was obtained from a study of cytomegalovirus exposure and HLA in healthy donors. The PCR contained 60 Vbeta and 13 Jbeta primers. Profiling relied on immunoSEQ multiplex PCR, and the TCRdb table lists in-frame clones only, not all of them. The data hold 150,000 to 200,000 clones, with around 75% observed a single time. V gave up 3 bases and J gave up 5 bases, with 4 bases separating them. The CDR3 sequence is 11 residues long. Per the germline V gene, CDR1 is ENHRY and CDR2 is SYGVKD. Study conclusions and caveats: Researchers catalogued 160 or so TCR beta chains as cytomegalovirus-associated. Association with HLA alleles at 0.05 false discovery rate was found for 15,000 to 20,000 TCR beta sequences in a later analysis.

A note on this clone: The antigen is not known.

This clonotype originated in a woman aged 45 to 65 in good health and CMV-seronegative. The chain carries TRBV10-3 and TRBJ1-1; D ambiguous. The sequencing input was PBMCs. The chain's CDR3 is CAISDGTEAFF. As DNA, the CDR3 is TGTGCCATCAGTGACGGGACTGAAGCTTTCTTT.